A selection of T cell receptor beta chains follows, all from one sample in a study of T cells in Graves' hyperthyroidism and ophthalmopathy. TCRdb called the multiplex PCR reads again in MiXCR, with one record for every CDR3 protein. The table shows around 350,000 distinct CDR3 sequences, with roughly 15% occurring only once. The specimen sequenced was blood. These receptors were taken from a woman aged 60-70 years with Graves' ophthalmopathy. Each CDR3 is given with its conserved first and last residue. The order of the fields is CDR3 length, D gene, J gene, V gene, clone size, CDR3 DNA, CDR3 protein. A D gene is named only where the DNA matches it firmly. Clone size is shown for a subset of rows, as once, few, many or a class of expanded clone.

15,TRBD2,TRBJ2-1,TRBV7-2,many,TGTGCCAGCAGGATAGCGGGAGGGAGCAACAATGAGCAGTTCTTC,CASRIAGGSNNEQFF
15,TRBD1,TRBJ2-2,TRBV12-5,many,TGTGCTAGTGGAAGGACAGGGGGCCGTTCCGGGGAGCTGTTTTTT,CASGRTGGRSGELFF
18,TRBD2,TRBJ2-1,TRBV7-3,many,TGTGCCAGCAGCCGAAGGGTGGCGGGAGTGGCATCCTACAATGAGCAGTTCTTC,CASSRRVAGVASYNEQFF
13,-,TRBJ1-2,TRBV6-5,few,TGTGCCAGCAGTTACAAAGGGGTCTATGGCTACACCTTC,CASSYKGVYGYTF
15,-,TRBJ1-5,TRBV7-2,-,TGTGCCAGCAGCTTAGTGGGGGCGAGCAATCAGCCCCAGCATTTT,CASSLVGASNQPQHF
12,-,TRBJ2-1,TRBV20-1,many,TGCAGTGCGAAGCGTCGCCCGGATGAGCAGTTCTTC,CSAKRRPDEQFF
15,TRBD2,TRBJ2-5,TRBV2,many,TGTGCCAGCAGTAACCAGACTAGCCGGCAAGAGACCCAGTACTTC,CASSNQTSRQETQYF
17,TRBD2,TRBJ2-4,TRBV5-1,-,TGCGCCAGCCCGGGACCGGGACTAGCGGGAGTCAAAAACATTCAGTACTTC,CASPGPGLAGVKNIQYF
10,-,TRBJ2-5,TRBV7-2,-,TGTGCCAGCCTGGGGGAGACCCAGTACTTC,CASLGETQYF
16,TRBD1,TRBJ2-3,TRBV9,-,TGTGCCAGCAGCTTTCAAGGGGGCGCCGGTACAGATACGCAGTATTTT,CASSFQGGAGTDTQYF
14,-,TRBJ2-5,TRBV24-1,few,TGTGCCACCAGTGACCCCGTCGGGGAAGGGACCCAGTACTTC,CATSDPVGEGTQYF
15,TRBD1,TRBJ2-7,TRBV3-1,many,TGTGCCAGCAGCCAAGAAGGACAGGGGGCCCTCGAGCAGTACTTC,CASSQEGQGALEQYF
13,TRBD1,TRBJ2-7,TRBV19,many,TGTGCCAGTTCGGGACAGCCGAACTACGAGCAGTACTTC,CASSGQPNYEQYF
14,TRBD2,TRBJ2-1,TRBV2,many,TGTGCCAGCAGTGCTAGCGGGAGGGGCAATGAGCAGTTCTTC,CASSASGRGNEQFF
17,TRBD1,TRBJ1-1,TRBV12-3/TRBV12-4,many,TGTGCCAGCAGTCTCCGGGACAGGGGCTACATGAACACTGAAGCTTTCTTT,CASSLRDRGYMNTEAFF
14,-,TRBJ1-5,TRBV5-1,few,TGCGCCAGCAGCTACGGGGATAGCAATCAGCCCCAGCATTTT,CASSYGDSNQPQHF
13,-,TRBJ1-2,TRBV20-1,few,TGCAGTGCCGATAGGAAGAGAGGAAATGGCTACACCTTC,CSADRKRGNGYTF
19,TRBD2,TRBJ2-5,TRBV28,few,TGTGCCAGCAGCCGATTCGGACTAGCGGGAGGGCCGTTCCGGGAGACCCAGTACTTC,CASSRFGLAGGPFRETQYF
14,TRBD2,TRBJ2-7,TRBV4-2,few,TGTGCCAGCAGCCCAGCGGGAAAAACCTACGAGCAGTACTTC,CASSPAGKTYEQYF
17,TRBD2,TRBJ2-7,TRBV28,few,TGTGCCAGCAGTTTAGGGGGAACAAGCGGGAGGGGGAACGAGCAGTACTTC,CASSLGGTSGRGNEQYF
14,TRBD2,TRBJ2-1,TRBV24-1,-,TGTGCCACCATTGCAAGACTAGCGGGACCTGAGCAGTTCTTC,CATIARLAGPEQFF
13,-,TRBJ2-2,TRBV30,many,TGTGCCTGGAATGGGGACAACACCGGGGAGCTGTTTTTT,CAWNGDNTGELFF
14,-,TRBJ1-5,TRBV19,-,TGTGCCAGTAGTATAAAGGGGGTAGGTCAGCCCCAGCATTTT,CASSIKGVGQPQHF
15,-,TRBJ2-1,TRBV25-1,many,TGTGCCAGCAGTAGCGCGGAGGGGGGCAACAATGAGCAGTTCTTC,CASSSAEGGNNEQFF
15,-,TRBJ1-3,TRBV19,-,TGTGCCAGTAGCACTATGGGGACACGTGGAAACACCATATATTTT,CASSTMGTRGNTIYF
14,TRBD1,TRBJ2-3,TRBV11-2,many,TGTGCCAGCAGCCCTACAGGGGTGGGGGATACGCAGTATTTT,CASSPTGVGDTQYF
15,-,TRBJ1-5,TRBV20-1,-,TGCAGTGCTAGCCTTGGACCGAATAGCAATCAGCCCCAGCATTTT,CSASLGPNSNQPQHF
12,-,TRBJ1-5,TRBV2,-,TGTGCCAGCACTGTTGGGAATCAGCCCCAGCATTTT,CASTVGNQPQHF
16,-,TRBJ2-2,TRBV7-8,many,TGTGCCAGCAGCTTATTTGGTGGGAGCGATACCGGGGAGCTGTTTTTT,CASSLFGGSDTGELFF
14,-,TRBJ1-2,TRBV18,many,TGTGCCAGCTCACCACGGACGTCCGAGGATGGCTACACCTTC,CASSPRTSEDGYTF
14,-,TRBJ2-1,TRBV18,many,TGTGCCAGCTCTGGGACTTCTCGGGACAATGAGCAGTTCTTC,CASSGTSRDNEQFF
15,TRBD2,TRBJ2-1,TRBV12-3/TRBV12-4,-,TGTGCCAGCAGTTTAGTAGCGGGAGGGCGGAATGAGCAGTTCTTC,CASSLVAGGRNEQFF
16,TRBD2,TRBJ2-1,TRBV15,-,TGTGCCACCAGCAGCGATAGCGGGAGGTCCCCCAATGAGCAGTTCTTC,CATSSDSGRSPNEQFF
16,TRBD1,TRBJ2-7,TRBV5-6,-,TGTGCCAGCAGCCCAGGCAGGACAGGGGTAAACTACGAGCAGTACTTC,CASSPGRTGVNYEQYF
16,-,TRBJ2-2,TRBV3-1,-,TGTGCCAGCAGCCAAGGGGGGCCAACCCTGTCCGGGGAGCTGTTTTTT,CASSQGGPTLSGELFF
14,-,TRBJ2-3,TRBV10-3,once,TGTGCCATCAGTGAAACGGGAGACACAGATACGCAGTATTTT,CAISETGDTDTQYF
14,-,TRBJ1-5,TRBV7-2,many,TGTGCCAGCAGCTTAGAGGGCACCTATCAGCCCCAGCATTTT,CASSLEGTYQPQHF
15,TRBD2,TRBJ2-3,TRBV24-1,-,TGTGCCACCAGTGATGCGGGAGGAAGCGCAGATACGCAGTATTTT,CATSDAGGSADTQYF
15,-,TRBJ2-7,TRBV11-2,few,TGTGCCAGCAGCTCCAATCTGGAGGTCTACAACGAGCAGTACTTC,CASSSNLEVYNEQYF
15,-,TRBJ2-1,TRBV7-3,many,TGTGCCAGCAGCCTTTACGGCGGGACCTACTCTGAGCAGTTCTTC,CASSLYGGTYSEQFF
12,-,TRBJ1-5,TRBV30,few,TGTGCCTGGAGCCGAAGCAATCAGCCCCAGCATTTT,CAWSRSNQPQHF
14,-,TRBJ1-1,TRBV20-1,many,TGCAGTGCAAACCCCGGGGGGCAGGACACTGAAGCTTTCTTT,CSANPGGQDTEAFF
17,TRBD1,TRBJ1-1,TRBV28,-,TGTGCCAGCAGTCACTCGGGACAGGGGCCCCTGAACACTGAAGCTTTCTTT,CASSHSGQGPLNTEAFF
13,-,TRBJ2-3,TRBV2,many,TGTGCCAGCAGTCAACGGGGAGTAGATACGCAGTATTTT,CASSQRGVDTQYF
17,-,TRBJ1-4,TRBV7-8,many,TGTGCCAGCAGCTTAGACCCCTCAGGGGCAACTAATGAAAAACTGTTTTTT,CASSLDPSGATNEKLFF
13,TRBD1,TRBJ2-7,TRBV29-1,few,TGCAGCGTGGACAGGGGCGACTCCTACGAGCAGTACTTC,CSVDRGDSYEQYF
15,TRBD2,TRBJ2-7,TRBV6-1,few,TGTGCCAGCAGTGGAGAAAGCGGGAGCCCCTACGAGCAGTACTTC,CASSGESGSPYEQYF
15,TRBD2,TRBJ2-1,TRBV4-1,few,TGCGCCAGCAGCCAAGGGTCGGGAGGGCGAAATGAGCAGTTCTTC,CASSQGSGGRNEQFF
16,TRBD1,TRBJ1-1,TRBV7-3,few,TGTGCCAGCAGCCCCTATGGGACAGGTTCGAACACTGAAGCTTTCTTT,CASSPYGTGSNTEAFF